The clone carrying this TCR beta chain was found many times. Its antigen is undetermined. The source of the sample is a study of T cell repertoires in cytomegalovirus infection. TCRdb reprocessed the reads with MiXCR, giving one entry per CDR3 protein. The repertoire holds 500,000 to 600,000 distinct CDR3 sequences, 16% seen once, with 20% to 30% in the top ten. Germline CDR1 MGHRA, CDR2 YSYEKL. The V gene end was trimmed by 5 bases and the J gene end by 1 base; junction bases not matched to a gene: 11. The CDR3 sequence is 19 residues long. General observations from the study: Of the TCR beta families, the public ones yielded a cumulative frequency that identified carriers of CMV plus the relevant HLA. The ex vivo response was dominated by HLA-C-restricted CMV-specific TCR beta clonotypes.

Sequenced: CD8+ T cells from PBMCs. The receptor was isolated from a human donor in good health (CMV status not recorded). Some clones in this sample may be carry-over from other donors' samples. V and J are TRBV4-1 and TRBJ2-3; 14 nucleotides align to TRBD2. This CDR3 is CASSYRTSGRPLGTDTQYF. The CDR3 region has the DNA TGCGCCAGCAGCTATCGGACTAGCGGGAGGCCACTAGGCACAGATACGCAGTATTTT.